These 9 T cell receptor beta chains came from one sample sequenced in a study of siplizumab effects on memory and regulatory T cells. Method: immunoSEQ multiplex PCR; TCRdb's copy keeps in-frame clones and lacks some. The sample has around 6,700 clones; around three fifths are singletons. Sequenced: effector memory CD8+ T cells sorted from blood. Subset here: unstimulated CD8+ effector memory T cells. The source of these receptors is a human donor in good health.

This chain uses TRBV28 with TRBJ1-4, with TRBD1 matching over 9 bases. Germline V gives CDR1 MDHEN, CDR2 SYDVKM. The CDR3 has 16 residues. V was clipped by 3 bases and J by 5 bases; unmatched bases: 7. The CDR3 bases are TGTGCCAGCAGTTTTACAGGGGGCGCCGGGAATGAAAAACTGTTTTTT. Its translation is CASSFTGGAGNEKLFF. Based on the CDR3 plus reference TRBV28 and TRBJ1-4, the full variable domain is DVKVTQSSRYLVKRTGEKVFLECVQDMDHENMFWYRQDPGLGLRLIYFSYDVKMKEKGDIPEGYSVSREKKERFSLILESASTNQTSMYLCASSFTGGAGNEKLFFGSGTQLSVL.

The chain uses TRBV4-2 and TRBJ2-2; tentatively, D is TRBD1 (7 bases). Germline CDR1 LGHNA, CDR2 YNFKEQ. Trimming stripped 1 base from V and 3 bases from J, with 15 bases between. The CDR3 totals 17 residues. CDR3 region: CASSQAEEGAHTGELFF. The CDR3, as DNA: TGTGCCAGCAGCCAAGCCGAGGAGGGGGCGCACACCGGGGAGCTGTTTTTT.

This sequence joins TRBV6-4 and TRBJ2-7; TRBD1 or TRBD2 may be the D gene (5 bases each). Germline V gene data show CDR1 as MRHNA and CDR2 as SNTAGT. The CDR3 is made up of 14 amino acids. V was cut by 5 bases and J by 3 bases, with 14 bases left in between. The CDR3 DNA reads TGTGCCAGCAGTCCTAGGGACGGACTCTACGAGCAGTACTTC. This codes for CASSPRDGLYEQYF.

As for this clone: The sample carries other DNA sequences with the same CDR3. The rearrangement links TRBV19 to TRBJ1-6; perhaps TRBD1 as D (5 bases). The CDR3 sequence is 15 residues long. CDR1 and CDR2 (germline): LNHDA, SQIVND (reference sequence). V was trimmed by 1 base and J by 2 bases, leaving 6 bases between them. The CDR3 region has the DNA TGTGCCAGTAGTATAGGGGGGACCTATAATTCACCCCTCCACTTT. Residues: CASSIGGTYNSPLHF.

This clone is judged medium-sized. This chain links TRBV2 with TRBJ2-7, with 12 nucleotides matching TRBD2. Germline trimming cut 8 bases from V and 3 bases from J; bases unmatched to any gene: 2. CDR3 length: 13 amino acids. The V gene's germline CDR1 is SNHLY and CDR2 FYNNEI. CDR3 residues: CASRLAGDYEQYF. CDR3 in DNA: TGTGCCAGCCGACTAGCGGGGGACTACGAGCAGTACTTC.

The chain links TRBV10-3 to TRBJ1-2; 8 bases align to TRBD1. This CDR3 spans 15 amino acids. Trimming cost V 10 bases and J 6 bases; bases outside gene matches: 16. Germline V gene data show CDR1 as ENHRY and CDR2 as SYGVKD. CDR3 nucleotides: TGTGCCAGCAGCAAACCCGGGACAGGAGGAGATGGCTACACCTTC. Its protein product is CASSKPGTGGDGYTF.

This chain connects TRBV11-2 to TRBJ2-2; 13 bases agree with TRBD2. Germline CDR1 is SGHAT and CDR2 is FQNNGV. With V trimmed by 2 bases and J by 5 bases, 2 bases remained unmatched. CDR3 size: 16 residues. CDR3: CASSLSLAGGTGELFF. The CDR3 bases are TGTGCCAGCAGCTTATCACTAGCGGGGGGGACCGGGGAGCTGTTTTTT.

This clone has only a few counts. The rearrangement uses TRBV6-5 and TRBJ1-2; 11 nucleotides align to TRBD1. The junction had 6 bases not matched to a gene; V was cut back by 5 bases and J by 4 bases. CDR1 is MNHEY, CDR2 SVGAGI, per germline. The CDR3 runs to 15 residues. The CDR3 sequence: CASSTGTGGIYGYTF. CDR3 nucleotides: TGTGCCAGCAGTACAGGGACAGGGGGTATCTATGGCTACACCTTC.

This clone was detected only a few times. The chain employs TRBV5-1 and TRBJ2-5; 9 bases are shared with TRBD2. This CDR3 has 16 residues. Germline V CDR1 and CDR2: SGHRS, YFSETQ. Trimming cost V 4 bases and J 5 bases; bases outside gene matches: 12. DNA of the CDR3: TGCGCCAGCAGCATGTATGGCGGGGGGGCAACGGAGACCCAGTACTTC. It yields the protein CASSMYGGGATETQYF.